What follows is one TCR beta chain and its context. Its antigen is unidentified. A read error may produce the germline difference seen at one junction end. Germline V gene lookup returns CDR1 DFQATT and CDR2 SNEGSKA (reference sequence). The CDR3 loop spans 15 amino acids. This sample's RNA came from whole unsorted tissue. The library came from three nested PCR rounds adapted from ARM-PCR protocols. One entry per CDR3 protein results from TCRdb running MiXCR on the multiplex PCR reads. Of 120,000 or so distinct CDR3 sequences listed, about 66% are singletons. The record originates from a study of tumor and adjacent non-tumor tissue in lung cancer. Study details: Patients comprised about a dozen adenocarcinoma, a couple of squamous cell carcinoma and 1 small cell lung cancer. The patients, 10 to 11 men and about 5 women, were roughly 30 to 80 with stage I to III disease. Samples averaged about 4.17 million productive TCRbeta reads each. Study findings and constraints: Higher tumor TCR diversity was associated with shorter survival.

This sequence originates from a young man with non-small cell lung cancer. The V call is TRBV20-1, the J call TRBJ2-7; a possible D gene is TRBD1 (6 bases). The sample taken for sequencing was lung tumor tissue. The CDR3 DNA is TGCAGTGCTTCCGCACCGACAGGCATCACTTACGATCAGTACTTC. Translated: CSASAPTGITYDQYF.